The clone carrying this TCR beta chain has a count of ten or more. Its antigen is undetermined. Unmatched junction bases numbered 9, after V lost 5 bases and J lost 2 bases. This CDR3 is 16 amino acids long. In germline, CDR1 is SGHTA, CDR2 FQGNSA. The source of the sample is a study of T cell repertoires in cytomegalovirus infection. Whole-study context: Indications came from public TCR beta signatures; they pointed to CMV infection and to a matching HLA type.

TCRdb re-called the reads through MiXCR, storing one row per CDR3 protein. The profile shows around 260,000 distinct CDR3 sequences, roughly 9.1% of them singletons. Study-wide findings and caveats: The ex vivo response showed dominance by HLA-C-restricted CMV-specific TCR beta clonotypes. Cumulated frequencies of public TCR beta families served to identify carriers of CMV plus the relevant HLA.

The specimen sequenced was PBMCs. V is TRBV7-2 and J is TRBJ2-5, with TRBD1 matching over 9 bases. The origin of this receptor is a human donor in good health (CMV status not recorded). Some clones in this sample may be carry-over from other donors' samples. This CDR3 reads CASSMGQGGIQETQYF. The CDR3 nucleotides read TGTGCCAGCAGCATGGGACAGGGTGGAATTCAAGAGACCCAGTACTTC.